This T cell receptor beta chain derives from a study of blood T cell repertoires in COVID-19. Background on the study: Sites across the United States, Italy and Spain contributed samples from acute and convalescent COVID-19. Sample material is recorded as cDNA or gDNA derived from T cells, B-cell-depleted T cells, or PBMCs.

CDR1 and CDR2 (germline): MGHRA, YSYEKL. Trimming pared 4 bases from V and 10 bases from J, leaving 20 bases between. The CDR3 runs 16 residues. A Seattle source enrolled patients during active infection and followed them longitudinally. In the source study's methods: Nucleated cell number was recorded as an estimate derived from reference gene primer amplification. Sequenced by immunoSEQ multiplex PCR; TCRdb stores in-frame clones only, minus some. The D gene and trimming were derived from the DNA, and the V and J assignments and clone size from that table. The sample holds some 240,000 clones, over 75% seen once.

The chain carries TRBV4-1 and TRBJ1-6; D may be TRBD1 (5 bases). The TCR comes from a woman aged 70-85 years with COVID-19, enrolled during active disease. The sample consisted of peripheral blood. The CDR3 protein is CASSPTVSDIRSPLHF. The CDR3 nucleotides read TGCGCCAGCAGCCCGACAGTAAGCGACATTAGATCACCCCTCCACTTT.